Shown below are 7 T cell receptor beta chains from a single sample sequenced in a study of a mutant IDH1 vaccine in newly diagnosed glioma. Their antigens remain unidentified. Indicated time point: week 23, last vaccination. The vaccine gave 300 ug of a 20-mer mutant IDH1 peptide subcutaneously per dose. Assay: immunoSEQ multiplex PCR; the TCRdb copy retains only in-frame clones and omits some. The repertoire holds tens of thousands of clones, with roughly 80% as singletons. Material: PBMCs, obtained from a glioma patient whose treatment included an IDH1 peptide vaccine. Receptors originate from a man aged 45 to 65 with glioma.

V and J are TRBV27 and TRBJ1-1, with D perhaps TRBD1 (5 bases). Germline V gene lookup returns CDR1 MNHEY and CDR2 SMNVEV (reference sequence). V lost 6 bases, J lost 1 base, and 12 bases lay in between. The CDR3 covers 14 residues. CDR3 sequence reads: CASRTGRENTEAFF. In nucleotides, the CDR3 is TGTGCCAGCAGGACGGGACGGGAGAACACTGAAGCTTTCTTT.

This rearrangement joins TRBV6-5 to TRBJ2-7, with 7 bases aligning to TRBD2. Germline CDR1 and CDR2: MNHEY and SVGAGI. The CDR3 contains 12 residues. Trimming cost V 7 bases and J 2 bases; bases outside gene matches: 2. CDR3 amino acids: CASKRGTYEQYF. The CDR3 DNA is TGTGCCAGCAAGCGGGGTACCTACGAGCAGTACTTC.

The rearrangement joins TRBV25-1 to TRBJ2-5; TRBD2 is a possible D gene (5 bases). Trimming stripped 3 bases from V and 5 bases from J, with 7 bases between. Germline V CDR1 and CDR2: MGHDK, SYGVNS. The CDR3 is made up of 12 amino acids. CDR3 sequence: CASSERAETQYF. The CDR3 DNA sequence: TGTGCCAGCAGTGAGAGGGCTGAGACCCAGTACTTC.

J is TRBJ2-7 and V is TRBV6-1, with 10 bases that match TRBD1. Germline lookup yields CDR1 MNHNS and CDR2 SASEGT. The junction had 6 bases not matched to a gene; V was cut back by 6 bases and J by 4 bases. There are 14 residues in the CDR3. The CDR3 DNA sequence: TGTGCCAGCAGCGAGTCGGACAGGGGGTACGAGCAGTACTTC. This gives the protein CASSESDRGYEQYF.

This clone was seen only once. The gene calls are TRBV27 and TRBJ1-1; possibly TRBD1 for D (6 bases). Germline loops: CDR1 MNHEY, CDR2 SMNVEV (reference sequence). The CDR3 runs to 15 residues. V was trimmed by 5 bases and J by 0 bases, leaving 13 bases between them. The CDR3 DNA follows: TGTGCCAGCAGTGTAATAGGACAGCTGAACACTGAAGCTTTCTTT. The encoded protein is CASSVIGQLNTEAFF.

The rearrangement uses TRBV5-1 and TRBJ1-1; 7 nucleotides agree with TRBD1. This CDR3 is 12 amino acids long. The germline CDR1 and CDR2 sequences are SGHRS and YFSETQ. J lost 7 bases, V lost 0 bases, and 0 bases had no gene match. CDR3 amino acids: CASSLGTGEAFF. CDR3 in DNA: TGCGCCAGCAGCTTGGGGACAGGTGAAGCTTTCTTT.

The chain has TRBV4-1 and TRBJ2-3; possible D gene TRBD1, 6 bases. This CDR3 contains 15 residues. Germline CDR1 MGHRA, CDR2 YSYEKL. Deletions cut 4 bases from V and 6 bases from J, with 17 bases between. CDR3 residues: CASSPDRLEADTQYF. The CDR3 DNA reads TGCGCCAGCAGCCCGGACAGACTTGAGGCCGATACGCAGTATTTT.